This T cell receptor beta chain emerged from a study of blood T cell repertoires in COVID-19. Study in general: Acute-phase and convalescent COVID-19 samples originated in the United States, Italy and Spain. Nucleic acid was either cDNA or gDNA, and it came from T cells, B-cell-depleted T cells, or PBMCs.

Original methodology: Amplification of reference gene primers provided the estimated nucleated cell counts. Clones were read by immunoSEQ multiplex PCR, and TCRdb kept only the in-frame ones, dropping some. That table supplies the V and J calls and clone size; D and trimming were determined from the DNA. The table lists some 180,000 clones, about 80% of them singletons. CDR1 and CDR2 from the germline V gene are MGHDK and SYGVNS. V was clipped by 6 bases and J by 9 bases; unmatched bases: 5. The CDR3 contains 14 residues. The sequencing input was peripheral blood. The clonotype originates from a man in his 60s with acute or convalescent COVID-19. The J gene is TRBJ1-6, the V gene TRBV25-1; 10 bases map to TRBD1. CDR3 protein: CASRGDRGFSPLHF. CDR3 DNA: TGTGCCAGCAGGGGGGACAGGGGTTTTTCACCCCTCCACTTT.